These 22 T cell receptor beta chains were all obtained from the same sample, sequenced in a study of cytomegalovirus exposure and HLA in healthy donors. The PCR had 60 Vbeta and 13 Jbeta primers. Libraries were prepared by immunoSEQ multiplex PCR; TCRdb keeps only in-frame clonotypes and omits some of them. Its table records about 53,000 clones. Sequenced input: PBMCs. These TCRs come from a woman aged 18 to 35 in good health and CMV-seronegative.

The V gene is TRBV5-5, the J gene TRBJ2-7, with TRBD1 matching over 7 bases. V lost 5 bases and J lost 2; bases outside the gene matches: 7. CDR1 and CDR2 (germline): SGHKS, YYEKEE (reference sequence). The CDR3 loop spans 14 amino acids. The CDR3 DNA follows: TGTGCCAGCAGTGTGACAGGGACAACCTACGAGCAGTACTTC. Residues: CASSVTGTTYEQYF.

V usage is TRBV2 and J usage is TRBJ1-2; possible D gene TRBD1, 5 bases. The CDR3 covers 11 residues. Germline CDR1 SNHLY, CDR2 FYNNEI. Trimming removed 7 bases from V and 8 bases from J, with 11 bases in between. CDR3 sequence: CASMAGLGYTF. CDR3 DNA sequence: TGTGCCAGCATGGCAGGGCTAGGCTACACCTTC.

The CDR3 loop reads CASSYQPGERETQYF. In DNA form, the CDR3 reads TGTGCCAGCAGCTACCAACCAGGGGAGAGAGAGACCCAGTACTTC. The V gene is TRBV6-5, the J gene TRBJ2-5; D is perhaps TRBD1 (6 bases). The V gene's germline CDR1 is MNHEY and CDR2 SVGAGI. V was clipped by 6 bases and J by 4 bases, with 18 bases between them. This CDR3 is built from 15 residues.

CDR3 nucleotide sequence: TGTGCCTGGATGGGCTTACCGGGGACCGGGGAGCTGTTTTTT. Its protein product is CAWMGLPGTGELFF. The J gene is TRBJ2-2, the V gene TRBV30, with D perhaps TRBD2 (5 bases). The germline CDR1 and CDR2 sequences are GTSNPN and SVGIG (reference sequence). The CDR3 is 14 residues long. Between the trimmed V and J ends, which lost 4 bases and 5 bases, there was a span of 14 bases.

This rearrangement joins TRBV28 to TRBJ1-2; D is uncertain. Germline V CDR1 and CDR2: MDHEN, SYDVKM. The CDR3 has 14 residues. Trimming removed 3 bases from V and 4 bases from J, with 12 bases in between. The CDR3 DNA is TGTGCCAGCAGTTTCGGAGAGGCGGCCTATGGCTACACCTTC. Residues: CASSFGEAAYGYTF.

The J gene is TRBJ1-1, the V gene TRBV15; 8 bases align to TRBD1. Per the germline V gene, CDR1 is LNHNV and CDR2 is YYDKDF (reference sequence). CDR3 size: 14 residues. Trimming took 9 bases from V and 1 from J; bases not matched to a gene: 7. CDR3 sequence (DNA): TGTGCCACTGTAACTGGGACAGGGAACACTGAAGCTTTCTTT. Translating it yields CATVTGTGNTEAFF.

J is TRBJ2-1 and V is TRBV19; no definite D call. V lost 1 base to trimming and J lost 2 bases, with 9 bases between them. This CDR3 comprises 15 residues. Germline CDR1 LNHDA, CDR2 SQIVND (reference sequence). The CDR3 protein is CASSIGGDPYNEQFF. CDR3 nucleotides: TGTGCCAGTAGTATAGGTGGAGACCCCTACAATGAGCAGTTCTTC.

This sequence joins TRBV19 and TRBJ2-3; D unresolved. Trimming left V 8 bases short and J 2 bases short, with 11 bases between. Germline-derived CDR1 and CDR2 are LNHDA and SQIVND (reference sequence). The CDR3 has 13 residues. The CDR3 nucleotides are TGTGCCAGTTTAGAGAAGTTCACAGATACGCAGTATTTT. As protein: CASLEKFTDTQYF.

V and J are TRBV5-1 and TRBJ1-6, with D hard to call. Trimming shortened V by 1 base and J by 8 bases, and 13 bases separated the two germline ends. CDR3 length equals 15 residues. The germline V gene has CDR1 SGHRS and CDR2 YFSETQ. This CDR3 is CASSLSGLGDSPLHF. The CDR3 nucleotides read TGCGCCAGCAGCTTGAGCGGGCTTGGGGATTCACCCCTCCACTTT.

Here the CDR3 DNA reads TGTGCCAGCAGCCCAGGGGACTATGGCTACACCTTC. Its protein product is CASSPGDYGYTF. This sequence joins TRBV5-4 and TRBJ1-2; D may be TRBD1 (6 bases). With 4 bases removed from V and 3 bases from J, the gap between germline ends came to 7 bases. There are 12 residues in the CDR3. The germline CDR1 and CDR2 sequences are SGHNT and YYREEE (reference sequence).

CDR3 residues: CASSVVSSVSSYEQYF. CDR3 coding DNA: TGTGCCAGCAGCGTAGTTTCATCGGTGAGCTCCTACGAGCAGTACTTC. The V gene is TRBV9, the J gene TRBJ2-7; D unclear. V lost 0 bases to trimming and J lost 0 bases, with 13 bases between them. Germline V gene sequence: CDR1 SGDLS, CDR2 YYNGEE. This CDR3 is 16 amino acids long.

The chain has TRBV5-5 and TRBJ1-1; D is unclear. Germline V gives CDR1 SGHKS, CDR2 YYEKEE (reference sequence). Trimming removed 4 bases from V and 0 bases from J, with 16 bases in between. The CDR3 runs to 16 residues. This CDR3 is CASSPIAHTMNTEAFF. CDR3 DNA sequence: TGTGCCAGCAGCCCAATAGCCCACACTATGAACACTGAAGCTTTCTTT. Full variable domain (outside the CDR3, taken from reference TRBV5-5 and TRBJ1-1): DAGVTQSPTHLIKTRGQQVTLRCSPISGHKSVSWYQQVLGQGPQFIFQYYEKEERGRGNFPDRFSARQFPNYSSELNVNALLLGDSALYLCASSPIAHTMNTEAFFGQGTRLTVV.

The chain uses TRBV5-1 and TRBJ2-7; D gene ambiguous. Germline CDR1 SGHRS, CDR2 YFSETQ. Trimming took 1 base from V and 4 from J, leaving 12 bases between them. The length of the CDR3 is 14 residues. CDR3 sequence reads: CASSLRLPPYEQYF. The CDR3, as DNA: TGCGCCAGCAGCTTGAGACTCCCCCCTTACGAGCAGTACTTC.

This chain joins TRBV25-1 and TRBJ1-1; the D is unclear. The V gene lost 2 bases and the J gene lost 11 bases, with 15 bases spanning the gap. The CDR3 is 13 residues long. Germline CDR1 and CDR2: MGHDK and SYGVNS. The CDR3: CASSEGGRQRAFF. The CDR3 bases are TGTGCCAGCAGTGAAGGAGGAAGGCAGAGGGCTTTCTTT.

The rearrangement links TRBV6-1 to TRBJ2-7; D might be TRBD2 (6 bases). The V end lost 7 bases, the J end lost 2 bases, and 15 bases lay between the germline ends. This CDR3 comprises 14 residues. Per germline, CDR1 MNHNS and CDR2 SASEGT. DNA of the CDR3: TGTGCCAGCATGAGGGGAGGTGTCACCTACGAGCAGTACTTC. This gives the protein CASMRGGVTYEQYF.

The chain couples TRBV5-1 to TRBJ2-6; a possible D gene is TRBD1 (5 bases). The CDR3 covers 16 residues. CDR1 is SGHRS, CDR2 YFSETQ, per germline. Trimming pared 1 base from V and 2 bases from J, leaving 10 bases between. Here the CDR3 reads CASSLPVGAGANVLTF. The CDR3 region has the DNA TGCGCCAGCAGCTTGCCGGTAGGGGCTGGGGCCAACGTCCTGACTTTC.

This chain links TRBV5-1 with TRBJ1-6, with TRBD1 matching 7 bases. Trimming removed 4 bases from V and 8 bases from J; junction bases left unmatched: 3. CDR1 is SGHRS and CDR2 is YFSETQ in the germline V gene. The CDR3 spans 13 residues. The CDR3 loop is CASSPTGDSPLHF. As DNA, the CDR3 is TGCGCCAGCAGCCCAACAGGGGATTCACCCCTCCACTTT.

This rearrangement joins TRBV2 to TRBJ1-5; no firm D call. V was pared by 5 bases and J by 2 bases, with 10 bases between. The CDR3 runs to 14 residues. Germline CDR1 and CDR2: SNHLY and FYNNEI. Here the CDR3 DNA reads TGTGCCAGCAGTCTGGACGGGGGCAATCAGCCCCAGCATTTT. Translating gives CASSLDGGNQPQHF.

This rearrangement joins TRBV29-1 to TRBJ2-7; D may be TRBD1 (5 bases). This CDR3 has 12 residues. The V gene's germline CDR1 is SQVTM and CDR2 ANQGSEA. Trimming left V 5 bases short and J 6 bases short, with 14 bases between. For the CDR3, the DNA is TGCAGCGTTTACCTCAGGGTCGGCGAGCAGTACTTC. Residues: CSVYLRVGEQYF.

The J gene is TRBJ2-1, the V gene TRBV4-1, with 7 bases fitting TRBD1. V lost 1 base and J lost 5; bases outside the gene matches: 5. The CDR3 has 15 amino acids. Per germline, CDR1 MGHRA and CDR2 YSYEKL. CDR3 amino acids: CASSQGDRVNNEQFF. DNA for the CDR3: TGCGCCAGCAGCCAAGGCGACAGGGTCAACAATGAGCAGTTCTTC.

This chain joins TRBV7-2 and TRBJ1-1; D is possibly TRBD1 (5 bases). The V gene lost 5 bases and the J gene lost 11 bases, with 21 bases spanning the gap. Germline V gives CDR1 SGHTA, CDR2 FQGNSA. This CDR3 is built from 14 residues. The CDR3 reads CASSPLGWGDEAFF. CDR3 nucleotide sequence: TGTGCCAGCAGCCCTCTCGGTTGGGGGGATGAGGCTTTCTTT.

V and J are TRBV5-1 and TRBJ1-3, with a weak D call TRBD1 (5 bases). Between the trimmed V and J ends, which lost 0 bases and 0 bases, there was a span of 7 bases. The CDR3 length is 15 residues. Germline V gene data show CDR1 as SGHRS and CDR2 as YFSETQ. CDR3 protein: CASSLDGGSGNTIYF. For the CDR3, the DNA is TGCGCCAGCAGCTTGGACGGGGGCTCTGGAAACACCATATATTTT.